A selection of T cell receptor beta chains follows, all from one sample in a study of glioma-infiltrating T cells after dendritic cell vaccination. TCRdb's copy holds only in-frame clones and misses some; the assay was immunoSEQ multiplex PCR. The data show 50,000 to 70,000 clones, around 85% seen once. Here the sequenced sample was blood, taken after dendritic cell vaccination. All receptors derive from a human donor with glioblastoma. Each CDR3 is given with its conserved first and last residue. D genes are given only for firm matches.

d_gene,v_gene,CDR3aa
.,TRBV5-5,CASSLGGGYGYTF
TRBD1,TRBV18,CASSPTDRVQPQHF
.,TRBV7-2,CASSLGGRSPLHF
TRBD1,TRBV19,CASNLDRGDNSELFF
TRBD2,TRBV5-1,CASSLAWRGGNNEQFF
TRBD1,TRBV6-5,CASKVDRGNEKLFF
.,TRBV7-9,CASTETATNKKLFF
TRBD1,TRBV5-1,CASSFQIGTGDEKLFF
.,TRBV29-1,CSVEGGEIYNEQFF
TRBD2,TRBV9,CASSVAGSGATYEQYF
TRBD1,TRBV7-2,CASLVRTGRGSPLHF
.,TRBV7-8,CASGLRLETQYF
.,TRBV14,CASSQSRSSYNSPLHF
.,TRBV7-3,CASSLGGEQETQYF
TRBD1,TRBV5-4,CASKGANYGYTF